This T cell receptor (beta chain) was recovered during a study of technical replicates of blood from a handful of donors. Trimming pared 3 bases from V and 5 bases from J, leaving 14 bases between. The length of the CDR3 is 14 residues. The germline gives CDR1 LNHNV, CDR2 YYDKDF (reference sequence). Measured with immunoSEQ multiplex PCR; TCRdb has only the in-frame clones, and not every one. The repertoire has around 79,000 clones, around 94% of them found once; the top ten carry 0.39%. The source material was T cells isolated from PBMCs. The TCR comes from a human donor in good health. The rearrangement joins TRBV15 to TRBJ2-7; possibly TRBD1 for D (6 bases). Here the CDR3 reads CATSSTGKVNEQYF. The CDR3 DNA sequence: TGTGCCACCAGCAGCACAGGGAAGGTTAACGAGCAGTACTTC.